Presented here are 25 T cell receptor beta chains from one specimen sequenced in a study of beta chain features in type 1 diabetes. Expressed TCRB transcripts were sequenced because the entire RNA isolate underwent reverse transcription. Sequenced by immunoSEQ multiplex PCR; TCRdb stores in-frame clones only, minus some. Of about 350,000 clones listed, 15% to 20% were seen once; the top ten hold roughly 0.045%. Sequencing input: naive CD4+ T cells from blood. The source is a woman in her late teens or twenties in good health.

The chain recombines TRBV9 with TRBJ2-3, with 12 nucleotides matching TRBD2. Germline CDR1 SGDLS, CDR2 YYNGEE. The CDR3 totals 16 residues. With 0 bases clipped from V and 4 bases from J, the junction kept 3 bases outside the gene matches. CDR3 loop: CASSVGLAGAADTQYF. In nucleotides, the CDR3 is TGTGCCAGCAGCGTAGGACTAGCGGGAGCGGCAGATACGCAGTATTTT.

As to this clone: Within the sample, other DNA sequences also encode this same CDR3. V usage is TRBV7-3 and J usage is TRBJ2-5; weak D call: TRBD2 (5 bases). CDR1 is SGHTA and CDR2 is FQGTGA in the germline V gene. The length of the CDR3 is 14 residues. V shed 0 bases and J shed 2 bases, with 7 bases lying between them. The CDR3 spells CASSLTSGQETQYF. CDR3 DNA sequence: TGTGCCAGCAGCTTAACATCGGGGCAAGAGACCCAGTACTTC.

The chain combines TRBV5-1 with TRBJ2-7; 10 bases line up with TRBD2. V gave up 5 bases and J gave up 6 bases; unmatched junction bases: 14. This CDR3 is 16 amino acids long. Germline CDR1 and CDR2: SGHRS and YFSETQ. The CDR3 region is CASSPLAGVRYGEQYF. The CDR3 DNA sequence: TGCGCCAGCAGTCCCCTAGCGGGAGTTAGGTATGGCGAGCAGTACTTC.

This clone has just a few counts. V and J are TRBV9 and TRBJ2-3, with 10 positions matching TRBD1. This CDR3 has 16 amino acids. V lost 4 bases to trimming and J lost 3 bases; unmatched junction nucleotides: 8. Germline V CDR1 and CDR2: SGDLS, YYNGEE. The CDR3 here is CASSKGQGRATDTQYF. CDR3 nucleotide sequence: TGTGCCAGCAGCAAGGGACAGGGGAGGGCTACAGATACGCAGTATTTT.

The chain uses TRBV4-1 and TRBJ2-1; 12 nucleotides line up with TRBD1. The CDR3 consists of 18 residues. V was clipped by 2 bases and J by 6 bases; unmatched bases: 11. The germline CDR1 and CDR2 sequences are MGHRA and YSYEKL. CDR3 sequence reads: CASSQFFGTGGLTNEQFF. In DNA, the CDR3 is TGCGCCAGCAGCCAATTTTTCGGGACAGGGGGCCTGACCAATGAGCAGTTCTTC.

This clone occurred a few times. The chain links TRBV2 to TRBJ2-1; D is perhaps TRBD2 (5 bases). The CDR3 runs 14 residues. Germline V gives CDR1 SNHLY, CDR2 FYNNEI. Trimming cost V 2 bases and J 2 bases, with 7 bases left between them. CDR3 residues: CASSESSTYNEQFF. The CDR3 DNA sequence: TGTGCCAGCAGTGAATCTAGCACCTACAATGAGCAGTTCTTC.

V and J are TRBV4-1 and TRBJ1-2; tentatively, D is TRBD1 (6 bases). The V gene lost 4 bases and the J gene lost 8 bases, with 20 bases spanning the gap. The CDR3 runs to 15 residues. CDR1 MGHRA and CDR2 YSYEKL come from the germline V gene. The CDR3 sequence: CASSRTPQQGLGYTF. CDR3 DNA sequence: TGCGCCAGCAGCCGAACCCCCCAACAGGGCTTGGGCTACACCTTC.

This chain connects TRBV28 to TRBJ1-5; D is undetermined. Trimming removed 6 bases at V and 7 bases at J, with 19 bases between. This CDR3 contains 15 residues. In germline, CDR1 is MDHEN, CDR2 SYDVKM. CDR3 sequence reads: CASSLAPGREQPQHF. The CDR3 nucleotides are TGTGCCAGCAGCCTTGCCCCGGGGAGGGAGCAGCCCCAGCATTTT.

This clone was seen only a few times. The chain employs TRBV14 and TRBJ2-1, with 7 bases identical to TRBD1. The junction had 7 bases not matched to a gene; V was cut back by 5 bases and J by 6 bases. The CDR3 contains 14 residues. Germline CDR1 SGHDN, CDR2 FVKESK. CDR3 sequence (DNA): TGTGCCAGCAGCAAGCGAGGGGGCACCAATGAGCAGTTCTTC. Translated, it gives CASSKRGGTNEQFF.

This clone has a handful of counts. The V gene is TRBV9, the J gene TRBJ2-3, with TRBD2 matching over 9 bases. The V gene end was trimmed by 0 bases and the J gene end by 0 bases; junction bases not matched to a gene: 8. Per the germline V gene, CDR1 is SGDLS and CDR2 is YYNGEE. The CDR3 consists of 18 residues. The CDR3 is CASSVAGLAGPSTDTQYF. CDR3 DNA sequence: TGTGCCAGCAGCGTAGCAGGGCTAGCGGGACCTAGCACAGATACGCAGTATTTT.

The chain recombines TRBV25-1 with TRBJ2-3, with a possible D match to TRBD1 (6 bases). This CDR3 has 17 residues. CDR1 and CDR2 (germline): MGHDK, SYGVNS. The V end was cut by 4 bases, the J end by 0 bases, with 17 bases between. The chain's CDR3 is CASSALPGTPSTDTQYF. As DNA, the CDR3 is TGTGCCAGCAGTGCTCTCCCGGGGACACCCAGCACAGATACGCAGTATTTT. Looking up the rest from reference TRBV25-1 and TRBJ2-3 gives the full variable domain: EADIYQTPRYLVIGTGKKITLECSQTMGHDKMYWYQQDPGMELHLIHYSYGVNSTEKGDLSSESTVSRIRTEHFPLTLESARPSHTSQYLCASSALPGTPSTDTQYFGPGTRLTVL.

This clone has only a few counts. The chain couples TRBV23-1 to TRBJ1-2; 12 bases are shared with TRBD1. Being an ORF, TRBV23-1 has a function that is uncertain. V shed 4 bases, J shed 8 bases, and the junction held 11 bases outside the gene matches. This CDR3 spans 16 amino acids. As DNA, the CDR3 is TGCGCCAGCAGTCGACGCACGGGACAGGGGGCGAAGGGCTACACCTTC. Its translation: CASSRRTGQGAKGYTF.

This clone was observed a handful of times. The J gene is TRBJ2-3, the V gene TRBV30; TRBD1 matches 9 bases. Germline V CDR1 and CDR2: GTSNPN, SVGIG (reference sequence). J gave up 8 bases and V 5 bases, and 8 bases lay outside the gene matches. The CDR3 loop spans 13 amino acids. The CDR3 nucleotides read TGTGCCTGGGGCAATGGACAGGGGTTTACGCAGTATTTT. Protein sequence: CAWGNGQGFTQYF.

Of note for this clone: At one of its ends the junction is not consistent with the germline gene, which may arise from a read error. J is TRBJ2-7 and V is TRBV6-1; 10 bases are shared with TRBD2. The CDR3 length is 14 residues. Germline V CDR1 and CDR2: MNHNS, SASEGT. CDR3 sequence: CASSQAGGPSEQYF. The CDR3 DNA sequence: TGTGCCAGCAGTCAAGCGGGAGGGCCTTCTGAGCAGTACTTC.

The rearrangement joins TRBV6-5 to TRBJ2-7; TRBD1 is a possible D gene (5 bases). Germline CDR1 MNHEY, CDR2 SVGAGI. The CDR3 has 12 amino acids. Trimming removed 6 bases from V and 4 bases from J, with 10 bases in between. In nucleotides, the CDR3 is TGTGCCAGCAGGTCGACAGTGTACGAGCAGTACTTC. Encoded protein: CASRSTVYEQYF.

This clone was observed a few times. The V call is TRBV5-1, the J call TRBJ2-1, with D possibly TRBD2 on 7 matching bases. Per the germline V gene, CDR1 is SGHRS and CDR2 is YFSETQ. This CDR3 contains 16 residues. Trimming stripped 4 bases from V and 9 bases from J, with 23 bases between. Written as DNA, the CDR3 is TGCGCCAGCAGCCCGGAGGGGCGGGGGCCGGCTGGTGAGCAGTTCTTC. Translating it yields CASSPEGRGPAGEQFF.

This clone has just a few counts. This rearrangement joins TRBV5-1 to TRBJ2-2, with a weak D call TRBD2 (5 bases). The germline gives CDR1 SGHRS, CDR2 YFSETQ. The CDR3 loop spans 17 amino acids. V gave up 1 base and J gave up 7 bases, with 20 bases separating them. For the CDR3, the DNA is TGCGCCAGCAGCTTGTTTCCGGAGAGGGTAAACTACGGGGAGCTGTTTTTT. This sequence encodes CASSLFPERVNYGELFF. Drawing the rest from reference TRBV5-1 and TRBJ2-2, the complete variable domain is KAGVTQTPRYLIKTRGQQVTLSCSPISGHRSVSWYQQTPGQGLQFLFEYFSETQRNKGNFPGRFSGRQFSNSRSEMNVSTLELGDSALYLCASSLFPERVNYGELFFGEGSRLTVL.

The sample holds one count of this clone. The chain couples TRBV7-9 to TRBJ2-3; the match to TRBD2 covers 8 bases. This CDR3 spans 16 amino acids. Unmatched junction bases numbered 5, after V lost 3 bases and J lost 0 bases. The V gene's germline CDR1 is SEHNR and CDR2 FQNEAQ (reference sequence). CDR3 bases: TGTGCCAGCAGCTTTAGCGGGATCACTAGCACAGATACGCAGTATTTT. Residues: CASSFSGITSTDTQYF.

With respect to this clone: The junction departs from germline at one end; a sequencing error may be responsible. V and J are TRBV11-2 and TRBJ1-5; the D gene is possibly TRBD1 (6 bases). Germline lookup yields CDR1 SGHAT and CDR2 FQNNGV. This CDR3 has 13 amino acids. CDR3 protein: CASSLDRGQRQHF. Written as DNA, the CDR3 is TGTGCCAGCAGCTTAGATAGAGGACAGCGCCAGCATTTT.

This clone was detected only once. This chain links TRBV18 with TRBJ1-4; the match to TRBD1 covers 9 bases. This CDR3 has 15 residues. The V and J ends lost 6 bases and 5 bases, in that order; junction bases with no gene match: 7. Germline assignment: CDR1 KGHSH and CDR2 LQKENI. CDR3 sequence reads: CASSTAGTGNEKLFF. Here the CDR3 DNA reads TGTGCCAGCTCGACCGCCGGGACAGGGAATGAAAAACTGTTTTTT.

The gene calls are TRBV7-3 and TRBJ2-1; no clear D. The CDR3 sequence is 17 residues long. Germline V gene sequence: CDR1 SGHTA, CDR2 FQGTGA. The V end lost 1 base, the J end lost 3 bases, and 16 bases lay between the germline ends. DNA for the CDR3: TGTGCCAGCAGCTTAAGCCCCCCCAGCGCTGGCTACAATGAGCAGTTCTTC. This encodes CASSLSPPSAGYNEQFF.

The sample holds a few counts of this clone. The chain uses TRBV29-1 and TRBJ1-1; D gene ambiguous. Per the germline V gene, CDR1 is SQVTM and CDR2 is ANQGSEA. The CDR3 consists of 10 residues. V was trimmed by 5 bases and J by 5 bases, leaving 6 bases between them. CDR3 region: CSVSGTEAFF. Written as DNA, the CDR3 is TGCAGCGTTTCGGGAACTGAAGCTTTCTTT.

This clone was counted a few times. V and J are TRBV7-6 and TRBJ2-1; D is perhaps TRBD1 (5 bases). CDR1 SGHVS and CDR2 FNYEAQ come from the germline V gene. With 4 bases removed from V and 7 bases from J, the gap between germline ends came to 11 bases. This CDR3 has 13 residues. CDR3 sequence (DNA): TGTGCCAGCAGCTCCAGGGATAGGAATGAGCAGTTCTTC. Encoded protein: CASSSRDRNEQFF.

This clone was seen a handful of times. J is TRBJ1-1 and V is TRBV7-2, with 7 bases aligning to TRBD1. This CDR3 has 15 residues. The junction had 9 bases not matched to a gene; V was cut back by 3 bases and J by 5 bases. The germline V gene encodes CDR1 SGHTA and CDR2 FQGNSA. The CDR3, as DNA: TGTGCCAGCAGCTTGGTAGAGGGGGCCGAAACTGAAGCTTTCTTT. Translating gives CASSLVEGAETEAFF.

The rearrangement uses TRBV2 and TRBJ2-1, with D perhaps TRBD1 (5 bases). CDR3 length: 15 amino acids. Trimming stripped 1 base from V and 1 base from J, with 8 bases between. CDR1 and CDR2 (germline): SNHLY, FYNNEI. CDR3 DNA sequence: TGTGCCAGCAGTGAAGAGGGGATTTCCTACAATGAGCAGTTCTTC. It codes for CASSEEGISYNEQFF.